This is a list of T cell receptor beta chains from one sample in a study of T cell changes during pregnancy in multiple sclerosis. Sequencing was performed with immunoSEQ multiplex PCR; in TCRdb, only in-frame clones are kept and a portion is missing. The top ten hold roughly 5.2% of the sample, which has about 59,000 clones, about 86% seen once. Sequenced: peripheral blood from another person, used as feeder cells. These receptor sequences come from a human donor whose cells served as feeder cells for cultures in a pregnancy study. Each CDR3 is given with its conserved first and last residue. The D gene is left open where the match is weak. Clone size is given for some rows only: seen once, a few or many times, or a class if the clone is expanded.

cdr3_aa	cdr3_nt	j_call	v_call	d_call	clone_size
CASSENRMNTEAFF	TGTGCCAGCAGTGAAAACAGGATGAACACTGAAGCTTTCTTT	TRBJ1-1	TRBV2	NA	NA
CASSLGLARGEDTQYF	TGTGCCAGCAGCCTTGGACTAGCGCGGGGCGAGGATACGCAGTATTTT	TRBJ2-3	TRBV9	TRBD2	once
CASSVNRQLNEKLFF	TGTGCCAGTAGTGTAAACAGGCAACTTAATGAAAAACTGTTTTTT	TRBJ1-4	TRBV19	NA	NA
CASSYLRGGVYEQYF	TGTGCCAGCAGCTACTTACGGGGGGGCGTCTACGAGCAGTACTTC	TRBJ2-7	TRBV7-9	TRBD2	NA
CASSFISGDTQYF	TGTGCCAGCAGTTTTATCAGCGGGGATACGCAGTATTTT	TRBJ2-3	TRBV28	NA	once
CASSLRPGQGRRTEAFF	TGTGCCAGCAGCTTGAGACCGGGACAGGGTAGGAGGACTGAAGCTTTCTTT	TRBJ1-1	TRBV7-9	TRBD1	NA
CASSDGSSYEQYF	TGTGCCAGTTCTGACGGCAGCTCCTACGAGCAGTACTTC	TRBJ2-7	TRBV19	NA	NA
CASSPERASTAGDGYTF	TGTGCCAGCTCACCAGAGAGGGCATCGACTGCGGGCGATGGCTACACCTTC	TRBJ1-2	TRBV18	NA	NA
CASSVTAGDGEQYF	TGTGCCAGCAGCGTGACAGCGGGAGACGGCGAGCAGTACTTC	TRBJ2-7	TRBV9	TRBD2	NA
CASSQTGQAYGYTF	TGTGCCAGCAGTCAGACGGGACAGGCCTATGGCTACACCTTC	TRBJ1-2	TRBV28	TRBD1	NA
CASSYAGAGGTEAFF	TGTGCCAGCAGTTACGCGGGGGCAGGGGGCACTGAAGCTTTCTTT	TRBJ1-1	TRBV6-5	TRBD1	NA
CASSPGTSGVSSYEQYF	TGTGCCAGCAGCCCCGGGACTAGCGGGGTGAGCTCCTACGAGCAGTACTTC	TRBJ2-7	TRBV7-9	TRBD2	NA
CASGFDRRLNTEAFF	TGTGCTAGTGGTTTTGACCGACGTTTGAACACTGAAGCTTTCTTT	TRBJ1-1	TRBV12-5	NA	NA
CASSVGGRLTEAFF	TGCGCCAGCAGCGTTGGTGGGCGACTCACTGAAGCTTTCTTT	TRBJ1-1	TRBV5-1	NA	NA
CASSDERDRVGYTF	TGTGCCAGCTCAGACGAACGGGACAGGGTTGGCTACACCTTC	TRBJ1-2	TRBV18	TRBD1	NA
CASSQGMDTEAFF	TGTGCCAGCAGCCAGGGGATGGACACTGAAGCTTTCTTT	TRBJ1-1	TRBV7-6	NA	NA
CASSQGEEWPQHF	TGCGCCAGCAGCCAAGGGGAGGAATGGCCCCAGCATTTT	TRBJ1-5	TRBV4-1	NA	once
CASSIDLISGASYEQYF	TGTGCCAGTAGTATAGATCTAATTAGCGGGGCCTCCTACGAGCAGTACTTC	TRBJ2-7	TRBV19	TRBD2	NA
CASSPQGTGTNNEQFF	TGTGCCAGCAGCCCTCAGGGGACAGGGACCAACAATGAGCAGTTCTTC	TRBJ2-1	TRBV4-2	TRBD1	NA
CASSLTEGLFTEAFF	TGCGCCAGCAGCTTAACGGAGGGGCTGTTCACTGAAGCTTTCTTT	TRBJ1-1	TRBV5-1	NA	NA
CASLGDAGNQPQHF	TGTGCCAGCCTCGGGGATGCGGGCAATCAGCCCCAGCATTTT	TRBJ1-5	TRBV6-1	NA	few
CASSPVAGGPNEQFF	TGTGCCAGCTCACCAGTAGCGGGGGGGCCGAATGAGCAGTTCTTC	TRBJ2-1	TRBV18	TRBD2	NA
CASSPLPHEQYF	TGTGCCAGCAGCCCCCTACCCCACGAGCAGTACTTC	TRBJ2-7	TRBV7-9	NA	NA
CASSRSDQFEQYF	TGCGCCAGCAGCCGATCGGACCAATTCGAGCAGTACTTC	TRBJ2-7	TRBV4-1	NA	NA
CASSIDSQSSYEQYF	TGTGCCAGTAGTATAGATTCGCAGAGCTCCTACGAGCAGTACTTC	TRBJ2-7	TRBV19	NA	NA
CASSLAGWVQPQHF	TGTGCCAGCAGCTTAGCTGGATGGGTTCAGCCCCAGCATTTT	TRBJ1-5	TRBV7-2	NA	NA
CASSMRAGSGNEQFF	TGTGCCAGTAGTATGAGGGCAGGGTCCGGCAATGAGCAGTTCTTC	TRBJ2-1	TRBV19	NA	NA